This note documents a single T cell receptor (beta chain) sequence. This clonotype appeared many times. No antigen is known for it. Nothing much larger sits one base from this clone, and base qualities are not available. Expansion of CD8+CD57+ cells had been shown by flow cytometry in the patients chosen for sequencing. Every patient had severe acquired aplastic anemia, diagnosed using the International Study of Aplastic Anemia and Agranulocytosis and Camitta criteria. No patient had received any therapy when blood was sampled. In the study, sorted CD4+ and CD8+ blood T cells from patients with severe aplastic anemia and from healthy subjects underwent deep sequencing of TCR repertoires. Patients were enrolled in the USA under clinicaltrials.gov protocols 00001620, 01623167, 00001397, 00071045, 00081523 and 00961064. Ficoll-Paque density gradient centrifugation was used to isolate peripheral blood mononuclear cells. CD4+ and CD8+ T cells were sorted by FACS or magnetic beads before DNA extraction.

The data stem from a study of CD8+CD57+ T cells in acquired aplastic anemia (dated by TCRdb to the late 2010s). About the investigation overall: Extracted DNA from sorted CD4+ and CD8+ cells averaged 3.2 ug, ranging from roughly 0.19 to 27.4 ug. CD8+CD57+ expansion was defined as frequency above the mean frequency observed in healthy subjects.

The research as a whole found: Between patients and healthy controls, no significant difference in CD8+ Simpson's diversity was found (P=0.060). Some 31 CD8+ CDR3 sequences were shared between patients and controls but appeared highly expressed in patients and within their immunodominant clones.

CDR1 and CDR2 are drawn from the germline V gene: SGHNT, YENEEA. Trimming at the junction amounts to 2 bases on V and 2 bases on J, and the germline ends lie 13 bases apart. CDR3 length: 15 amino acids, cysteine to phenylalanine. The CDR3 DNA has 45 bases and is translated from base 1. TCR beta VDJ combination and CDR3 sequence profiling used genomic DNA as the template. An Illumina HiSeq 2000 was the platform used for TCR repertoire sequencing. The authors' analysis ran thus. TRBV/TRBJ rearrangement plots, CDR3 size and DJ length profiles, and Simpson's diversity index were used to assess repertoires. The immunodominant clone was defined as the most abundant DNA sequence in deep sequencing data. CDR3 amino acid sequences were checked for sharing across subjects and were also compared against the VDJdb database and published repertoires. The public sequencing data were trimmed at Q25 with fastp and processed into clonotypes with MiXCR by TCRdb, which kept only in-frame beta chains. When rows share a CDR3 protein, they turn into one entry using the most common DNA and genes. TCRdb's processing, not the study's, gives the V and J calls here. Within this sample are just over 150,000 distinct CDR3 sequences, with roughly 50% of them counted one time only. The ten largest account for under 40% of the sample.

The receptor comes from a human donor with aplastic anemia. The chain is encoded by TRBV11-3 joined to TRBJ2-7, and the D gene may be TRBD2, 6 bases matching. Sequencing input: sorted CD4+, CD8+, or CD8+CD57+ T cells (not recorded which) from PBMCs. The CDR3 amino acid sequence is: CASSLNLEGTYEQYF. In nucleotides, the sequence is TGTGCCAGCAGCTTAAATCTGGAGGGAACCTACGAGCAGTACTTC.